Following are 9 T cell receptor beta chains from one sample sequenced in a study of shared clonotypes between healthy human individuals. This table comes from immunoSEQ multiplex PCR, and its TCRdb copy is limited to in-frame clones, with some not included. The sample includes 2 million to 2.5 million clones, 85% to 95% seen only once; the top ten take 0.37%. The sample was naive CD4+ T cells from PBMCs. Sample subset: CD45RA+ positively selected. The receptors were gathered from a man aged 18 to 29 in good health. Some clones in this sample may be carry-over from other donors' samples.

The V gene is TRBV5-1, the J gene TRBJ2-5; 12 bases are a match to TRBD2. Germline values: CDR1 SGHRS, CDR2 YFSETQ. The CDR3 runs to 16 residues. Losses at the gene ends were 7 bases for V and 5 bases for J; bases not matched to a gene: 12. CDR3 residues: CASLGLAGGPVETQYF. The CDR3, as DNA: TGCGCCAGCCTCGGGCTAGCGGGAGGGCCGGTGGAGACCCAGTACTTC.

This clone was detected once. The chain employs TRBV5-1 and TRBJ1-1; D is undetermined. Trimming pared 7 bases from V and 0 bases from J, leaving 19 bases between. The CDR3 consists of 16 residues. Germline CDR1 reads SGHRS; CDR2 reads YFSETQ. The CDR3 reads CASGLSVGGMNTEAFF. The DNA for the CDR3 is TGCGCCAGCGGGCTGAGCGTAGGCGGGATGAACACTGAAGCTTTCTTT.

CDR3 protein: CATTGDGSPLHF. The CDR3 DNA reads TGTGCCACGACAGGGGATGGTTCACCCCTCCACTTT. The chain combines TRBV2 with TRBJ1-6, with 8 bases aligning to TRBD1. V was clipped by 10 bases and J by 9 bases; unmatched bases: 5. The germline CDR1 and CDR2 sequences are SNHLY and FYNNEI. The length of the CDR3 is 12 residues.

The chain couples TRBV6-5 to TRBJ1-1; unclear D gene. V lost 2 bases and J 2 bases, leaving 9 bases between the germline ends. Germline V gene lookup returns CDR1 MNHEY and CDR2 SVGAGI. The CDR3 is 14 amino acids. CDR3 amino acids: CASSYGKTNTEAFF. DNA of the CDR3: TGTGCCAGCAGTTACGGGAAAACTAACACTGAAGCTTTCTTT.

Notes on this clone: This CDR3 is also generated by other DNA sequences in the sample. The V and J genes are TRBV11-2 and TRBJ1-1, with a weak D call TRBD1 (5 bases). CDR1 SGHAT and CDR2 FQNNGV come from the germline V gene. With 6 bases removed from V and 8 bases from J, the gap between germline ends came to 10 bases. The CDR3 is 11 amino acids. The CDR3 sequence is CASRSYREAFF. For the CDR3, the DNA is TGTGCCAGCAGGTCCTACAGGGAAGCTTTCTTT.

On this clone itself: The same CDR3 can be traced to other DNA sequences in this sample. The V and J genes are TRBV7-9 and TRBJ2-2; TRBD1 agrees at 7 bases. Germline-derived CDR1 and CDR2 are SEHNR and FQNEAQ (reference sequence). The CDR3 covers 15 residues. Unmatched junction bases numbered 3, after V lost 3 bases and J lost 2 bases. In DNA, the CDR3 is TGTGCCAGCAGCTTCGGGACAGCCAACACCGGGGAGCTGTTTTTT. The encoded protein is CASSFGTANTGELFF.

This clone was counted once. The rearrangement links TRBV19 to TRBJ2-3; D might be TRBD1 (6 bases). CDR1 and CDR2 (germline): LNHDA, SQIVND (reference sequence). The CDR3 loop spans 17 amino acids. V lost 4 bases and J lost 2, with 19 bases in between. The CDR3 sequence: CASSKQGRDTHTDTQYF. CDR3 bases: TGTGCCAGTAGTAAGCAAGGTCGGGACACACACACAGATACGCAGTATTTT. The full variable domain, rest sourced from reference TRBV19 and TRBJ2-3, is DGGITQSPKYLFRKEGQNVTLSCEQNLNHDAMYWYRQDPGQGLRLIYYSQIVNDFQKGDIAEGYSVSREKKESFPLTVTSAQKNPTAFYLCASSKQGRDTHTDTQYFGPGTRLTVL.

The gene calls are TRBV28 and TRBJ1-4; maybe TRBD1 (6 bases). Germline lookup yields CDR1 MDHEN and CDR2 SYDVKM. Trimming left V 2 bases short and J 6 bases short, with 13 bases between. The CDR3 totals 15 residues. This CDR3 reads CASSLPGAGDEKLFF. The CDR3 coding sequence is TGTGCCAGCAGTTTACCGGGGGCAGGGGATGAAAAACTGTTTTTT.

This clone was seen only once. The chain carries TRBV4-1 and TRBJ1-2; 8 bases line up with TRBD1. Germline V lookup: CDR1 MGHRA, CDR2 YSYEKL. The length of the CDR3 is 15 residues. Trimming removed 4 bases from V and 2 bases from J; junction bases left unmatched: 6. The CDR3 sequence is CASSPAGTGNYGYTF. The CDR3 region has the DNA TGCGCCAGCAGCCCAGCCGGGACAGGCAACTATGGCTACACCTTC.